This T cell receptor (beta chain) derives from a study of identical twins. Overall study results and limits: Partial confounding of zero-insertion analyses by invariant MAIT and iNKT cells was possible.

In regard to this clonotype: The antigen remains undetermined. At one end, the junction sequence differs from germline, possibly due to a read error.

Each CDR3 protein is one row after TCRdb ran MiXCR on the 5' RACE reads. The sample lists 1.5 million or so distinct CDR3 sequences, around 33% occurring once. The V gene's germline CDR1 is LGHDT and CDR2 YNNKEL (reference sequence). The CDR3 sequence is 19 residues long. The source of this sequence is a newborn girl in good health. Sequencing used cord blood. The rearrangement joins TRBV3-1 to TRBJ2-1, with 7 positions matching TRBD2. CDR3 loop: CASSPTGGQAGFSYNGQFF. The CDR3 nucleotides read TGTGCCAGCAGCCCCACTGGCGGGCAAGCGGGGTTCTCCTACAATGGGCAGTTCTTC.